One and the same sample provided the 10 T cell receptor beta chains below, sequenced in a study of blood T cell repertoires in COVID-19. Measured with immunoSEQ multiplex PCR; TCRdb has only the in-frame clones, and not every one. This sample has fewer than 400,000 clones, with 90% found just once. The source material was PBMCs or T cells enriched from blood (not recorded which). These receptors were obtained from a woman younger than 45 who had been exposed to COVID-19.

This clone was seen just once. This rearrangement joins TRBV5-1 to TRBJ1-1; maybe TRBD1 (5 bases). The CDR3 is 13 residues long. The V gene lost 3 bases and the J gene lost 1 base, with 7 bases spanning the gap. The germline V gene has CDR1 SGHRS and CDR2 YFSETQ. Written as DNA, the CDR3 is TGCGCCAGCAGCTCTCAGGGGAACACTGAAGCTTTCTTT. This sequence encodes CASSSQGNTEAFF.

The chain couples TRBV2 to TRBJ2-2; 15 nucleotides agree with TRBD2. From germline, CDR1 is SNHLY and CDR2 FYNNEI. V shed 3 bases, J shed 0 bases, and the junction held 8 bases outside the gene matches. This CDR3 is 20 amino acids long. CDR3 region: CASSDYRGLAGGSNTGELFF. In DNA form, the CDR3 reads TGTGCCAGCAGTGACTATAGGGGACTAGCGGGGGGATCGAACACCGGGGAGCTGTTTTTT. The whole variable domain, remainder taken from reference TRBV2 and TRBJ2-2, is EPEVTQTPSHQVTQMGQEVILRCVPISNHLYFYWYRQILGQKVEFLVSFYNNEISEKSEIFDDQFSVERPDGSNFTLKIRSTKLEDSAMYFCASSDYRGLAGGSNTGELFFGEGSRLTVL.

This clone occurred a few times. The chain couples TRBV29-1 to TRBJ1-1; TRBD1 matches at 7 bases. CDR1 and CDR2 from the germline V gene are SQVTM and ANQGSEA. The CDR3 loop spans 12 amino acids. Losses at the gene ends were 4 bases for V and 2 bases for J; bases not matched to a gene: 1. This CDR3 reads CSVGTGNTEAFF. CDR3 in DNA: TGCAGCGTTGGGACAGGAAACACTGAAGCTTTCTTT.

The chain carries TRBV7-9 and TRBJ1-1, with 10 bases identical to TRBD1. The CDR3 totals 16 residues. Germline CDR1 reads SEHNR; CDR2 reads FQNEAQ (reference sequence). V lost 4 bases and J lost 2; bases outside the gene matches: 7. CDR3 region: CASSYRTGGTNTEAFF. Here the CDR3 DNA reads TGTGCCAGCAGCTATAGGACAGGGGGGACTAACACTGAAGCTTTCTTT.

CDR3 region: CASSSVGAGGYTF. CDR3 nucleotides: TGTGCCAGCAGTTCCGTGGGGGCTGGAGGCTACACCTTC. The V gene is TRBV25-1, the J gene TRBJ1-2, with a tentative D call TRBD1 (6 bases). CDR3 size: 13 residues. CDR1 is MGHDK and CDR2 is SYGVNS in the germline V gene. Trimming took off 5 bases at V and 8 bases at J, with 15 bases between the two ends.

The chain recombines TRBV5-6 with TRBJ2-5, with D perhaps TRBD2 (6 bases). There are 13 residues in the CDR3. The germline CDR1 and CDR2 sequences are SGHDT and YYEEEE. Trimming took 1 base from V and 4 from J, leaving 8 bases between them. CDR3 in amino acids: CASSLLASETQYF. CDR3 DNA sequence: TGTGCCAGCAGCTTGCTAGCGTCAGAGACCCAGTACTTC.

A word on this clone: Other nucleotide sequences in the sample specify the same CDR3. The chain joins TRBV9 to TRBJ1-2; D remains ambiguous. V was shortened by 4 bases and J by 5 bases, with 9 bases between the two germline ends. The CDR3 totals 12 residues. The germline gives CDR1 SGDLS, CDR2 YYNGEE. CDR3 in DNA: TGTGCCAGCAGCACGTCCGGGTATGGCTACACCTTC. It is translated as CASSTSGYGYTF.

As for this clone: The sample holds other DNA sequences that translate to the same CDR3. The chain couples TRBV13 to TRBJ2-3; no definite D call. Per germline, CDR1 PRHDT and CDR2 FYEKMQ (reference sequence). The ends were cut back, 2 bases at V and 1 base at J, with 4 bases in the middle. The CDR3 consists of 13 residues. The CDR3 bases are TGTGCCAGCAGCTTAAGCGGCACAGATACGCAGTATTTT. Its protein is CASSLSGTDTQYF.

The chain combines TRBV7-8 with TRBJ2-5, with D possibly being TRBD2 (5 bases). In germline, CDR1 is SGHVS, CDR2 FQNEAQ. V lost 5 bases, J lost 9 bases, and 22 bases lay in between. CDR3 length equals 15 residues. The CDR3 here is CASSALDWSNRPQYF. The CDR3 DNA reads as TGTGCCAGCAGCGCGTTGGACTGGTCTAACCGGCCCCAGTACTTC.

The genes are TRBV27 and TRBJ2-7; a weak D match, TRBD1 (6 bases). The V end was cut by 3 bases, the J end by 1 base, with 10 bases between. Germline assignment: CDR1 MNHEY and CDR2 SMNVEV (reference sequence). This CDR3 has 14 amino acids. As DNA, the CDR3 is TGTGCCAGCAGTTTGAGGGGGAATTCCTACGAGCAGTACTTC. It yields the protein CASSLRGNSYEQYF.